This entry lists 7 T cell receptor beta chains sequenced from one sample in a study of control samples from healthy donors and cancer patients. Measured with immunoSEQ multiplex PCR; TCRdb has only the in-frame clones, and not every one. The table lists roughly 120,000 clones, over 90% of them singletons. Sequencing was carried out using blood. These TCRs come from a man aged 30 to 39 in good health.

The chain recombines TRBV5-4 with TRBJ2-3; TRBD2 aligns across 8 bases. Germline V lookup: CDR1 SGHNT, CDR2 YYREEE (reference sequence). Trimming took 4 bases from V and 3 from J; bases not matched to a gene: 10. This CDR3 is built from 16 residues. In nucleotides, the CDR3 is TGTGCCAGCAGCCAAAGGCGGGGGGTTGGGACAGATACGCAGTATTTT. As protein: CASSQRRGVGTDTQYF.

The chain couples TRBV9 to TRBJ2-3; D tentatively fits TRBD1 or TRBD2 (5 bases each). This CDR3 has 15 residues. Between the trimmed V and J ends, which lost 0 bases and 1 base, there was a span of 9 bases. In germline, CDR1 is SGDLS, CDR2 YYNGEE. The CDR3 nucleotides read TGTGCCAGCAGCGTAGGAGGGGCTGGCACAGATACGCAGTATTTT. Protein product: CASSVGGAGTDTQYF. The full variable domain, in which reference TRBV9 and TRBJ2-3 provide the parts outside the CDR3, is DSGVTQTPKHLITATGQRVTLRCSPRSGDLSVYWYQQSLDQGLQFLIQYYNGEERAKGNILERFSAQQFPDLHSELNLSSLELGDSALYFCASSVGGAGTDTQYFGPGTRLTVL.

The chain carries TRBV7-2 and TRBJ1-1; no clear D gene. V was cut by 5 bases and J by 6 bases, with 16 bases left in between. CDR1 is SGHTA and CDR2 is FQGNSA in the germline V gene. The CDR3 is made up of 14 amino acids. CDR3 nucleotide sequence: TGTGCCAGCAGCCCCCGATCCCCGGGGTCTGAAGCTTTCTTT. Amino acids: CASSPRSPGSEAFF. The whole variable domain, filled in from reference TRBV7-2 and TRBJ1-1, reads GAGVSQSPSNKVTEKGKDVELRCDPISGHTALYWYRQSLGQGLEFLIYFQGNSAPDKSGLPSDRFSAERTGGSVSTLTIQRTQQEDSAVYLCASSPRSPGSEAFFGQGTRLTVV.

The CDR3 coding sequence is TGTGCCAGCAGCGTGGGACAGGGGGCATCAAATGAGCAGTTCTTC. Its translation: CASSVGQGASNEQFF. The chain has TRBV9 and TRBJ2-1; 12 bases are a match to TRBD1. CDR3 length: 15 residues. After removal of 2 bases from V and 7 bases from J, the junction contained 4 bases not matched to a gene. Germline CDR1 and CDR2: SGDLS and YYNGEE.

This chain links TRBV19 with TRBJ1-2; TRBD1 agrees at 7 bases. The CDR3 totals 13 residues. V shed 4 bases and J 2 bases; nucleotides not matched to a gene: 1. CDR1 and CDR2 from the germline V gene are LNHDA and SQIVND (reference sequence). The CDR3 region is CASSTQGNYGYTF. The CDR3 nucleotides are TGTGCCAGTAGTACACAGGGGAACTATGGCTACACCTTC.

This rearrangement joins TRBV12-5 to TRBJ1-1; 9 bases are shared with TRBD1. Unmatched junction bases numbered 7, after V lost 3 bases and J lost 5 bases. CDR3 length: 15 amino acids. Looked up from germline, CDR1 is LGHNT and CDR2 is FRNRAP. Written as DNA, the CDR3 is TGTGCTAGTGGTTTACTACAGGGGGCGCGGACTGAAGCTTTCTTT. As protein: CASGLLQGARTEAFF.

V and J are TRBV9 and TRBJ2-2; maybe TRBD1 (5 bases). CDR3 size: 14 residues. Germline CDR1 SGDLS, CDR2 YYNGEE. V shed 0 bases and J shed 6 bases, with 9 bases lying between them. The DNA for the CDR3 is TGTGCCAGCAGCGTAGATCAGGGCTCCGGGGAGCTGTTTTTT. The encoded protein is CASSVDQGSGELFF.